This note documents a single T cell receptor (beta chain) sequence. Its cognate antigen is unknown. Sequencing relied on immunoSEQ assay v3.0, run at survey level. Produced via immunoSEQ multiplex PCR; TCRdb's table is partial and in-frame only. The sample lists approximately 26,000 clones, roughly 85% occurring once. The data stem from a study of long-term antiretroviral therapy in people with HIV. Broader study findings: All blood samples came from the years 2004 to 2017, possibly under older ART regimens. Diversity increased after ART yet remained lower than in transplant donor controls. Compared with controls, HIV repertoires showed narrower CDR3 length ranges.

The source material was unsorted PBMCs, sampled 1.2 years after starting antiretroviral therapy. This TCR came from a woman aged 40 to 49 with HIV.

The CDR3, as DNA: TGTGCCAGCAGCTTGGGTGACAGGGCCGAAGAGACCCAGTACTTC. Protein product: CASSLGDRAEETQYF. This chain connects TRBV5-8 to TRBJ2-5, with 7 bases matching TRBD1. Germline V gene sequence: CDR1 SGHTS, CDR2 YDEGEE. The junction had 5 bases not matched to a gene; V was cut back by 0 bases and J by 3 bases. This CDR3 contains 15 residues. The whole variable domain, filled in from reference TRBV5-8 and TRBJ2-5, reads EAGVTQSPTHLIKTRGQQATLRCSPISGHTSVYWYQQALGLGLQFLLWYDEGEERNRGNFPPRFSGRQFPNYSSELNVNALELEDSALYLCASSLGDRAEETQYFGPGTRLLVL.